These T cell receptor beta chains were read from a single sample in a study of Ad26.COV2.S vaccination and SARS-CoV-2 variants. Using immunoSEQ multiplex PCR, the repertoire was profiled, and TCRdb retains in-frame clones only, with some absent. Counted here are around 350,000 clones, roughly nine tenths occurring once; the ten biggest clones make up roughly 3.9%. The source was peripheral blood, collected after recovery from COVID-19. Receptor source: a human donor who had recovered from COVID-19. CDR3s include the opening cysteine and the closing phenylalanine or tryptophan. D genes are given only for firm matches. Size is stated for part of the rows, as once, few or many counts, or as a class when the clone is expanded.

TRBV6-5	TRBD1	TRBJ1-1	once	TGTGCCAGCTCGCGACAGGGTGGGAACACTGAAGCTTTCTTT	CASSRQGGNTEAFF
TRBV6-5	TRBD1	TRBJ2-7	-	TGTGCCAGCAGTCTCCGGGACAGGGCCTACGAGCAGTACTTC	CASSLRDRAYEQYF
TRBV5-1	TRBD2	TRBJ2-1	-	TGCGCCAGCAGGAACGGACTAGCGCCGGAGCAGTTCTTC	CASRNGLAPEQFF
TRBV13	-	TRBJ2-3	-	TGTGCCAGCAGCCCACCCAACACAGATACGCAGTATTTT	CASSPPNTDTQYF
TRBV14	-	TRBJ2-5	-	TGTGCCAGCAGCCAATATAATGACAGACTTCAAGAGACCCAGTACTTC	CASSQYNDRLQETQYF
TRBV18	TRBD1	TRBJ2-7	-	TGTGCCAGCTCACCGCCTCTACAGGGGGCTAGTGAGCAGTACTTC	CASSPPLQGASEQYF
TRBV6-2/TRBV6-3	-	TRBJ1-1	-	TGTGCCAGCAGTTACTCCCCTTTTGAAGCTTTCTTT	CASSYSPFEAFF
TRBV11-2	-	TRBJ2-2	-	TGTGCCAGCAGCTTAAGACAGAACACCGGGGAGCTGTTTTTT	CASSLRQNTGELFF
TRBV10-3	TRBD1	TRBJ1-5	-	TGTGCCATCAGGCGGACAGGGCGCAATCAGCCCCAGCATTTT	CAIRRTGRNQPQHF
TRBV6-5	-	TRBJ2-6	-	TGTGCCAGCAGTTACGGGCTCTCTGGGGCCAACGTCCTGACTTTC	CASSYGLSGANVLTF
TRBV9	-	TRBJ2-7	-	TGTGCCAGCAGCGCGACCGATAACGTTTTAGGGGTCGAGCAGTACTTC	CASSATDNVLGVEQYF
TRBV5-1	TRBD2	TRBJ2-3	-	TGCGCCAGCAGCTTATCGCTAGCGGGCTACACAGATACGCAGTATTTT	CASSLSLAGYTDTQYF
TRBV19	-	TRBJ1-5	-	TGTGCCAGTAGTGGGTCGGGGGGGAGTTGGGGCAATCAGCCCCAGCATTTT	CASSGSGGSWGNQPQHF
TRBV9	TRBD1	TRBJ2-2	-	TGTGCCAGCAGCGCCTCCCGACAGGGTATTCCCGGGGAGCTGTTTTTT	CASSASRQGIPGELFF
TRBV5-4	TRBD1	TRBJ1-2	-	TGTGCCAGCAGCTTGCTATCGGACAGGGAGAGTTTAACCTTC	CASSLLSDRESLTF
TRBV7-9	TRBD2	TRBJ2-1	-	TGTGCCAGCAGCCCAAACCCGGGACTAGCGGGGGCTTACAATGAGCAGTTCTTC	CASSPNPGLAGAYNEQFF
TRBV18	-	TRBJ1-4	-	TGTGCCAGCCGGGGGCGGACAGTCAATGAAAAACTGTTTTTT	CASRGRTVNEKLFF
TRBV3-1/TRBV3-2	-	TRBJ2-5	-	TGTGCCAGCAGCCAAGGGACCAGCCAAGAGACCCAGTACTTC	CASSQGTSQETQYF
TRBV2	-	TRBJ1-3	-	TGTGCCAGCAGTGACCAGGGGTTAGAACGAAACACCATATATTTT	CASSDQGLERNTIYF
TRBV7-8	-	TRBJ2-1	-	TGTGCCAGCAGCCCCCGTGGCGCCAGCGAGTACAATGAGCAGTTCTTC	CASSPRGASEYNEQFF
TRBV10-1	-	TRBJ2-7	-	TGCGCCAGCAGTGAGTCGAACGTTGCCCCCTACGAGCAGTACTTC	CASSESNVAPYEQYF
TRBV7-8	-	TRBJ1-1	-	TGTGCCAGCAGCTTAGAATCGGTCTGGGGGGCGAACACTGAAGCTTTCTTT	CASSLESVWGANTEAFF
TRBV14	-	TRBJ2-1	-	TGTGCCAGCAGCCCCCAAGCCACACTTGAGCAGTTCTTC	CASSPQATLEQFF
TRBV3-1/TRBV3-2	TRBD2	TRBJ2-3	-	TGTGCCAGCAGCCTCCGCCAGGTGGGGGGGGGCACAGATACGCAGTATTTT	CASSLRQVGGGTDTQYF
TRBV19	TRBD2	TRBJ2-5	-	TGTGCCAGTAGAGGACTAGCAGCAGAGACCCAGTACTTC	CASRGLAAETQYF
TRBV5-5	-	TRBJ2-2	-	TGTGCCAGCAGCTTGGCTGACACCGGGGAGCTGTTTTTT	CASSLADTGELFF
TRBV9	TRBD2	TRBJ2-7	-	TGTGCCAGCGCCCCTAGCGGATCTCCCTACGAGCAGTACTTC	CASAPSGSPYEQYF
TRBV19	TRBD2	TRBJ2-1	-	TGTGCCAGTAGTATCGGGACTAGCGGGGTCAACAATGAGCAGTTCTTC	CASSIGTSGVNNEQFF
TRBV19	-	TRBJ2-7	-	TGTGCCACCAAGCGGAGCGGGCAAAACTACGAGCAGTACTTC	CATKRSGQNYEQYF
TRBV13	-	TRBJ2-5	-	TGTGCCAGCAGCGTCTACTTGAGGACAGAGCAAGAGACCCAGTACTTC	CASSVYLRTEQETQYF
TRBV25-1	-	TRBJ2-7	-	TGTGCCAGCGGCGGAGGATACGAGCAGTACTTC	CASGGGYEQYF
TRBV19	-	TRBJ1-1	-	TGTGCCAGTAGTATGTGGGGATTGAACACTGAAGCTTTCTTT	CASSMWGLNTEAFF
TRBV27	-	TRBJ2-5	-	TGTGCCACGCAAGCGTACCAAGAGACCCAGTACTTC	CATQAYQETQYF
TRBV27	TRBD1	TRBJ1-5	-	TGTGCCAGCAGCCAAACAGGGGGAGGTCAGCCCCAGCATTTT	CASSQTGGGQPQHF
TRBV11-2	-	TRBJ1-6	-	TGTGCCAGCAGCTACAGGAGTTACTATAATTCACCCCTCCACTTT	CASSYRSYYNSPLHF
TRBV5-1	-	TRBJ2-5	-	TGCGCCAGCAGCTTCTCCCCCGGCCTTTCTAGCACCCGGGGGACCCAGTACTTC	CASSFSPGLSSTRGTQYF
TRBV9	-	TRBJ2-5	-	TGTGCCAGCAGCCCCGGACCAAACCAAGAGACCCAGTACTTC	CASSPGPNQETQYF
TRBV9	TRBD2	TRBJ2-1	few	TGTGCCAGCAGCGCTTGGACTAGCGGAAATGAGCAGTTCTTC	CASSAWTSGNEQFF
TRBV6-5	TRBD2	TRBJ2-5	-	TGTGCCAGCAGTCGGGGCGGGGGGGCCCAAGAGACCCAGTACTTC	CASSRGGGAQETQYF
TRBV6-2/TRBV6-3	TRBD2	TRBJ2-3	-	TGTGCCAGCAGCCCGGGACTAGCAAATTATACGCAGTATTTT	CASSPGLANYTQYF
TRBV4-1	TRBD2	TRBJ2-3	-	TGCGCCAGCAGCCAAGTCCTGACTAGCCCAGATACGCAGTATTTT	CASSQVLTSPDTQYF
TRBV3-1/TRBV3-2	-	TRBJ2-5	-	TGTGCCAGCAGCCAAGAGTCCCGGCGAGGGGAGACCCAGTACTTC	CASSQESRRGETQYF
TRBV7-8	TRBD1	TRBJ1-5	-	TGTGCCAGCAGCTTCAGGGGGGACCAGCCCCAGCATTTT	CASSFRGDQPQHF
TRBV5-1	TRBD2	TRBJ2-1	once	TGCGCCAGCAGCTCACTTAGCGGGACAAACAATGAGCAGTTCTTC	CASSSLSGTNNEQFF
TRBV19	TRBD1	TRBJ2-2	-	TGTGCCAGTAGTAGGACAGGGGGCAGCGGCACCGGGGAGCTGTTTTTT	CASSRTGGSGTGELFF
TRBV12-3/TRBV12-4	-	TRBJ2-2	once	TGTGCCAGCAGCTCTAACACCGGGGAGCTGTTTTTT	CASSSNTGELFF
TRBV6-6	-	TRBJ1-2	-	TGTGCCAGCCATGTCGAGGGGGGGTATCAGGGCTACACCTTC	CASHVEGGYQGYTF
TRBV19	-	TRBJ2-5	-	TGTGCCAGTAGTTTCACAGCCGACCAAGAGACCCAGTACTTC	CASSFTADQETQYF
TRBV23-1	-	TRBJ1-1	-	TGCGCCAGCAGTCAATCCGGAATGGACAGACAGAACACTGAAGCTTTCTTT	CASSQSGMDRQNTEAFF
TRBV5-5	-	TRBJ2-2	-	TGTGCCAGCAGCGGAAGACAGGTCGCGAACACCGGGGAGCTGTTTTTT	CASSGRQVANTGELFF
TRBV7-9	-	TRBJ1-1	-	TGTGCCAGCAGCTTAATCCGCACCGAGAACACTGAAGCTTTCTTT	CASSLIRTENTEAFF
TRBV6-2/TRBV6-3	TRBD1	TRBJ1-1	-	TGTGCCAGCAGTCGCCGGGACAGGGTGCGAACTGAAGCTTTCTTT	CASSRRDRVRTEAFF
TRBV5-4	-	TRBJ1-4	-	TGTGCCAGCAGCTTCAACGCGGAAAAACTGTTTTTT	CASSFNAEKLFF
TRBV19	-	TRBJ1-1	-	TGTGCCAGTAGTATCGGGGGCCCTGAAGCTTTCTTT	CASSIGGPEAFF
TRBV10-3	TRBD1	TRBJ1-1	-	TGTGCCATCAGTGTCCCGGGACAGCCGAACACTGAAGCTTTCTTT	CAISVPGQPNTEAFF
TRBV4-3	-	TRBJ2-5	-	TGCGCCAGCAGCCGAGTGCGGGACCAAGAGACCCAGTACTTC	CASSRVRDQETQYF
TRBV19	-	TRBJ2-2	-	TGTGCCAGTAGTATAGATAGGAAGTCGAACGGGGAGCTGTTTTTT	CASSIDRKSNGELFF
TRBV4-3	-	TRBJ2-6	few	TGCGCCAGCAGCCAAGACGGGGGTACTGGGGCCAACGTCCTGACTTTC	CASSQDGGTGANVLTF
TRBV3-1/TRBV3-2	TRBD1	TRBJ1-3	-	TGTGCCAGCAGCGTCGGGACAGGGCCAGGAAACACCATATATTTT	CASSVGTGPGNTIYF
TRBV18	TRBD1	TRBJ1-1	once	TGTGCCAGCTCTACAGGGGGCATTGAAGCTTTCTTT	CASSTGGIEAFF